These 31 T cell receptor beta chains were all obtained from the same sample, sequenced in a study of T cell responses to AZD1222 COVID-19 vaccine. The data were produced by immunoSEQ multiplex PCR, yet TCRdb's version contains in-frame clones alone and is incomplete. The sample contains about 160,000 clones, roughly nine tenths of which appear only once. The sequencing used peripheral blood, collected on day 0 of AZD1222 vaccination. The receptors stem from an adult in good health.

The chain carries TRBV5-6 and TRBJ1-3; D is ambiguous. Germline-derived CDR1 and CDR2 are SGHDT and YYEEEE. The CDR3 has 14 amino acids. V lost 2 bases and J 0 bases, leaving 6 bases between the germline ends. The DNA for the CDR3 is TGTGCCAGCAGCTTTCCGAGCTCTGGAAACACCATATATTTT. Translated: CASSFPSSGNTIYF.

The chain has TRBV5-8 and TRBJ2-5; a possible D gene is TRBD2 (6 bases). Germline V gene sequence: CDR1 SGHTS, CDR2 YDEGEE. This CDR3 has 17 amino acids. Between the trimmed V and J ends, which lost 7 bases and 1 base, there was a span of 23 bases. CDR3 loop: CASHHLYRDSFQETQYF. For the CDR3, the DNA is TGTGCCAGCCACCATCTATACCGGGACTCCTTCCAAGAGACCCAGTACTTC.

This chain uses TRBV29-1 with TRBJ1-2; unclear D gene. The CDR3 sequence is 13 residues long. Per the germline V gene, CDR1 is SQVTM and CDR2 is ANQGSEA. V shed 0 bases and J shed 7 bases, with 12 bases lying between them. CDR3 bases: TGCAGCGTTGAAGAGTGGCAGGCCGGTGGCTACACCTTC. It translates to CSVEEWQAGGYTF.

The CDR3 protein is CASSPWTGAGNTIYF. The DNA of the CDR3 is TGTGCCAGTAGTCCATGGACAGGGGCTGGAAACACCATATATTTT. The chain has TRBV19 and TRBJ1-3, with 9 bases matching TRBD1. The CDR3 runs 15 residues. Germline V gives CDR1 LNHDA, CDR2 SQIVND (reference sequence). V shed 5 bases, J shed 2 bases, and the junction held 4 bases outside the gene matches.

CDR3 sequence: CASRLAGVGTGELFF. CDR3 nucleotides: TGCGCCAGTAGACTAGCGGGAGTAGGCACCGGGGAGCTGTTTTTT. The chain couples TRBV10-2 to TRBJ2-2; 12 nucleotides match TRBD2. CDR1 WSHSY and CDR2 SAAADI come from the germline V gene. CDR3 length equals 15 residues. The V gene end was trimmed by 9 bases and the J gene end by 4 bases; junction bases not matched to a gene: 6.

This chain uses TRBV6-2 or TRBV6-3 with TRBJ2-7; the D gene could be TRBD1 or TRBD2 (5 bases each). Deletions cut 5 bases from V and 0 bases from J, with 17 bases between. The CDR3 spans 16 residues. Germline lookup yields CDR1 MNHEY and CDR2 SVGEGT. CDR3 region: CASSQGSGTSSYEQYF. The CDR3 bases are TGTGCCAGCAGTCAAGGATCCGGGACGAGCTCCTACGAGCAGTACTTC.

This chain joins TRBV28 and TRBJ1-1; D not certain. The germline gives CDR1 MDHEN, CDR2 SYDVKM. V lost 5 bases to trimming and J lost 4 bases, with 14 bases between them. This CDR3 has 14 residues. CDR3 coding DNA: TGTGCCAGCAGTCCATCCCGGTCGCGCACTGAAGCTTTCTTT. Translation: CASSPSRSRTEAFF. The full variable domain, its missing parts supplied by reference TRBV28 and TRBJ1-1, is DVKVTQSSRYLVKRTGEKVFLECVQDMDHENMFWYRQDPGLGLRLIYFSYDVKMKEKGDIPEGYSVSREKKERFSLILESASTNQTSMYLCASSPSRSRTEAFFGQGTRLTVV.

The chain joins TRBV11-2 to TRBJ2-3; 7 bases fit TRBD2. J lost 5 bases, V lost 4 bases, and 9 bases had no gene match. This CDR3 has 15 amino acids. CDR1 is SGHAT and CDR2 is FQNNGV in the germline V gene. The CDR3 is CASSYSPVAGDTQYF. The CDR3 DNA sequence: TGTGCCAGCAGCTATAGCCCCGTAGCGGGAGATACGCAGTATTTT. The full variable domain, in which reference TRBV11-2 and TRBJ2-3 provide the parts outside the CDR3, is EAGVAQSPRYKIIEKRQSVAFWCNPISGHATLYWYQQILGQGPKLLIQFQNNGVVDDSQLPKDRFSAERLKGVDSTLKIQPAKLEDSAVYLCASSYSPVAGDTQYFGPGTRLTVL.

This clone was detected a few times. V usage is TRBV11-2 and J usage is TRBJ1-1; no definite D call. This CDR3 has 12 residues. The V end was cut by 1 base, the J end by 8 bases, with 8 bases between. In germline, CDR1 is SGHAT, CDR2 FQNNGV. This CDR3 reads CASSLVPPEAFF. The CDR3 DNA reads TGTGCCAGCAGCTTAGTCCCACCCGAAGCTTTCTTT.

CDR3 amino acids: CSVGHNSNQPQHF. CDR3 coding DNA: TGCAGCGTTGGACACAATAGCAATCAGCCCCAGCATTTT. The V call is TRBV29-1, the J call TRBJ1-5; D unclear. Germline-derived CDR1 and CDR2 are SQVTM and ANQGSEA. The CDR3 totals 13 residues. The ends were cut back, 4 bases at V and 0 bases at J, with 7 bases in the middle.

This clone showed up just once. The chain links TRBV7-3 to TRBJ2-2, with 8 bases identical to TRBD2. V gave up 6 bases and J gave up 0 bases; unmatched junction bases: 3. CDR1 is SGHTA, CDR2 FQGTGA, per germline. CDR3 length: 15 residues. CDR3 nucleotide sequence: TGTGCCAGCAGATTGGGACTAGCGAACACCGGGGAGCTGTTTTTT. Amino acids: CASRLGLANTGELFF. The full variable domain, in which reference TRBV7-3 and TRBJ2-2 provide the parts outside the CDR3, is GAGVSQTPSNKVTEKGKYVELRCDPISGHTALYWYRQSLGQGPEFLIYFQGTGAADDSGLPNDRFFAVRPEGSVSTLKIQRTERGDSAVYLCASRLGLANTGELFFGEGSRLTVL.

J is TRBJ1-5 and V is TRBV18, with D hard to call. The germline V and J ends were trimmed by 0 bases and 1 base, with 7 bases remaining between them. Germline CDR1 reads KGHSH; CDR2 reads LQKENI. The CDR3 length is 15 residues. The CDR3 is CASSPPRRSNQPQHF. As DNA, the CDR3 is TGTGCCAGCTCACCACCGAGGAGAAGCAATCAGCCCCAGCATTTT. Full variable domain (remainder filled in from reference TRBV18 and TRBJ1-5): NAGVMQNPRHLVRRRGQEARLRCSPMKGHSHVYWYRQLPEEGLKFMVYLQKENIIDESGMPKERFSAEFPKEGPSILRIQQVVRGDSAAYFCASSPPRRSNQPQHFGDGTRLSIL.

This chain uses TRBV18 with TRBJ1-4; the D gene is possibly TRBD1 (5 bases). CDR3 size: 15 residues. V gave up 3 bases and J gave up 0 bases, with 8 bases separating them. Germline CDR1 and CDR2: KGHSH and LQKENI. The CDR3 region is CASSPGLTTNEKLFF. In DNA, the CDR3 is TGTGCCAGCTCACCGGGGCTTACAACTAATGAAAAACTGTTTTTT.

This clone showed up just once. This rearrangement joins TRBV27 to TRBJ1-6; D gene ambiguous. Germline V CDR1 and CDR2: MNHEY, SMNVEV (reference sequence). The CDR3 runs to 15 residues. The V end lost 7 bases, the J end lost 10 bases, and 20 bases lay between the germline ends. The CDR3 sequence is CASTPERFRGSPLHF. The CDR3 DNA follows: TGTGCCAGCACCCCAGAGAGGTTTCGGGGATCACCCCTCCACTTT.

The rearrangement links TRBV25-1 to TRBJ2-7; D call uncertain. The CDR3 length is 14 residues. Germline CDR1 and CDR2: MGHDK and SYGVNS. V gave up 2 bases and J gave up 0 bases, with 8 bases separating them. The chain's CDR3 is CASSETGSSYEQYF. CDR3 coding DNA: TGTGCCAGCAGTGAAACGGGTAGCTCCTACGAGCAGTACTTC.

V gene TRBV7-2 combines with J gene TRBJ2-1; the match to TRBD2 covers 11 bases. Germline V gene lookup returns CDR1 SGHTA and CDR2 FQGNSA. The CDR3 loop spans 15 amino acids. The V gene end was trimmed by 5 bases and the J gene end by 7 bases; junction bases not matched to a gene: 7. In nucleotides, the CDR3 is TGTGCCAGCAGCCTACATCCTAGCGGGAGGAATGAGCAGTTCTTC. Residues: CASSLHPSGRNEQFF. The entire variable domain, with the rest obtained from reference TRBV7-2 and TRBJ2-1, is as follows: GAGVSQSPSNKVTEKGKDVELRCDPISGHTALYWYRQSLGQGLEFLIYFQGNSAPDKSGLPSDRFSAERTGGSVSTLTIQRTQQEDSAVYLCASSLHPSGRNEQFFGPGTRLTVL.

This chain links TRBV28 with TRBJ1-2; D is perhaps TRBD1 (5 bases). The CDR3 has 15 amino acids. Trimming took off 5 bases at V and 4 bases at J, with 17 bases between the two ends. CDR1 MDHEN and CDR2 SYDVKM come from the germline V gene. The CDR3 DNA sequence: TGTGCCAGCAGTAGACAGAGGAGTGCGCGCTATGGCTACACCTTC. Amino acid sequence: CASSRQRSARYGYTF.

The chain uses TRBV27 and TRBJ1-5; 7 nucleotides align to TRBD1. With V trimmed by 5 bases and J by 7 bases, 8 bases remained unmatched. CDR3 length: 14 residues. Germline V CDR1 and CDR2: MNHEY, SMNVEV (reference sequence). CDR3 in DNA: TGTGCCAGCAGTGCTATTGACAGGGACCAGCCCCAGCATTTT. Translated: CASSAIDRDQPQHF.

V and J are TRBV5-4 and TRBJ2-3; TRBD2 agrees at 15 bases. This CDR3 has 15 residues. CDR1 is SGHNT and CDR2 is YYREEE in the germline V gene (reference sequence). Unmatched junction bases numbered 1, after V lost 3 bases and J lost 5 bases. The CDR3 sequence: CASSSGLAGGDTQYF. In DNA, the CDR3 is TGTGCCAGCAGCTCGGGACTAGCGGGAGGAGATACGCAGTATTTT.

The V gene is TRBV27, the J gene TRBJ1-6; D unclear. The CDR3 is made up of 14 amino acids. Trimming pared 2 bases from V and 4 bases from J, leaving 6 bases between. Germline values: CDR1 MNHEY, CDR2 SMNVEV (reference sequence). CDR3 nucleotide sequence: TGTGCCAGCAGTTTAGAGGGATATAATTCACCCCTCCACTTT. Amino acids: CASSLEGYNSPLHF.

This clone was seen a handful of times. This chain connects TRBV5-1 to TRBJ2-1, with 12 positions matching TRBD2. There are 16 residues in the CDR3. V lost 2 bases to trimming and J lost 10 bases; unmatched junction nucleotides: 10. Germline assignment: CDR1 SGHRS and CDR2 YFSETQ. The CDR3 nucleotides are TGCGCCAGCAGCTTTTCTACAGGACTAGCGGGAAACGAGCAGTTCTTC. It encodes CASSFSTGLAGNEQFF.

CDR3 amino acids: CASSLGTSGRLYNEQFF. CDR3 sequence (DNA): TGTGCCAGCAGCTTAGGAACTAGCGGGAGGCTCTACAATGAGCAGTTCTTC. The V call is TRBV7-2, the J call TRBJ2-1; TRBD2 aligns across 12 bases. CDR3 length equals 17 residues. Losses at the gene ends were 1 base for V and 3 bases for J; bases not matched to a gene: 4. Germline V gene data show CDR1 as SGHTA and CDR2 as FQGNSA.

The chain combines TRBV15 with TRBJ2-7, with D maybe TRBD1 (5 bases). The CDR3 runs to 13 residues. Germline values: CDR1 LNHNV, CDR2 YYDKDF (reference sequence). Deletions cut 3 bases from V and 3 bases from J, with 9 bases between. For the CDR3, the DNA is TGTGCCACCAGCAGGGACAAGTTCTACGAGCAGTACTTC. As protein: CATSRDKFYEQYF. The full variable domain, with the rest looked up from reference TRBV15 and TRBJ2-7, is DAMVIQNPRYQVTQFGKPVTLSCSQTLNHNVMYWYQQKSSQAPKLLFHYYDKDFNNEADTPDNFQSRRPNTSFCFLDIRSPGLGDTAMYLCATSRDKFYEQYFGPGTRLTVT.

The genes are TRBV3-1 (or the pseudogene TRBV3-2) and TRBJ1-3; a weak D match, TRBD1 (6 bases). Germline CDR1 reads LGHDT; CDR2 reads YNNKEL (reference sequence). V shed 4 bases and J shed 2 bases, with 12 bases lying between them. This CDR3 comprises 15 residues. The DNA of the CDR3 is TGTGCCAGCAGCCGAAACAGGGTAACTGGAAACACCATATATTTT. Encoded protein: CASSRNRVTGNTIYF.

The genes are TRBV10-3 and TRBJ2-3, with TRBD2 matching over 15 bases. Looked up from germline, CDR1 is ENHRY and CDR2 is SYGVKD. V dropped 4 bases and J dropped 9; count of bases not matched to a gene: 8. The length of the CDR3 is 16 residues. The CDR3 reads CAISGTSGRGLGTQYF. CDR3 in DNA: TGTGCCATCAGTGGGACTAGCGGGAGGGGCCTTGGGACGCAGTATTTT.

The chain couples TRBV2 to TRBJ1-1, with D uncertain. The CDR3 runs 13 residues. CDR1 is SNHLY, CDR2 FYNNEI, per germline. Trimming left V 7 bases short and J 1 base short, with 10 bases between. CDR3 coding DNA: TGTGCCAGCATCAAGTGGTGGAACACTGAAGCTTTCTTT. It encodes CASIKWWNTEAFF.

The chain links TRBV6-1 to TRBJ2-1; D is ambiguous. Between the trimmed V and J ends, which lost 1 base and 1 base, there was a span of 8 bases. CDR1 MNHNS and CDR2 SASEGT come from the germline V gene. The CDR3 totals 15 residues. The CDR3 DNA reads TGTGCCAGCAGTGAAGAATGGGGATCCTACAATGAGCAGTTCTTC. Protein sequence: CASSEEWGSYNEQFF.

The sample holds a few counts of this clone. V usage is TRBV7-8 and J usage is TRBJ1-2; 7 nucleotides agree with TRBD1. CDR1 SGHVS and CDR2 FQNEAQ come from the germline V gene. CDR3 length equals 14 residues. V was clipped by 5 bases and J by 5 bases; unmatched bases: 8. The CDR3 sequence: CASSLSGQVYGYTF. CDR3 nucleotide sequence: TGTGCCAGCAGCCTTAGCGGACAGGTATATGGCTACACCTTC. The full variable domain, in which reference TRBV7-8 and TRBJ1-2 provide the parts outside the CDR3, is GAGVSQSPRYKVAKRGQDVALRCDPISGHVSLFWYQQALGQGPEFLTYFQNEAQLDKSGLPSDRFFAERPEGSVSTLKIQRTQQEDSAVYLCASSLSGQVYGYTFGSGTRLTVV.

J is TRBJ1-3 and V is TRBV6-5; no reliable D call. Per the germline V gene, CDR1 is MNHEY and CDR2 is SVGAGI. This CDR3 is 13 amino acids long. Deletions cut 5 bases from V and 4 bases from J, with 9 bases between. The CDR3 bases are TGTGCCAGCAGTCGAGGAATCGGAAACACCATATATTTT. Residues: CASSRGIGNTIYF.

This rearrangement joins TRBV7-8 to TRBJ1-2; 9 bases line up with TRBD1. The trim removed 5 bases at V and 6 bases at J, leaving 10 bases unmatched. Germline V gene lookup returns CDR1 SGHVS and CDR2 FQNEAQ. This CDR3 region has 15 residues. The DNA for the CDR3 is TGTGCCAGCAGCGATAGTTACAGGGGGCAGGATGGCTACACCTTC. Its translation: CASSDSYRGQDGYTF.

The chain combines TRBV27 with TRBJ1-2; D is unclear. The germline CDR1 and CDR2 sequences are MNHEY and SMNVEV (reference sequence). CDR3 length: 15 residues. The V end lost 3 bases, the J end lost 0 bases, and 11 bases lay between the germline ends. The CDR3 DNA is TGTGCCAGCAGTTTCTCAGCAGCCTCTAACTATGGCTACACCTTC. It translates to CASSFSAASNYGYTF.